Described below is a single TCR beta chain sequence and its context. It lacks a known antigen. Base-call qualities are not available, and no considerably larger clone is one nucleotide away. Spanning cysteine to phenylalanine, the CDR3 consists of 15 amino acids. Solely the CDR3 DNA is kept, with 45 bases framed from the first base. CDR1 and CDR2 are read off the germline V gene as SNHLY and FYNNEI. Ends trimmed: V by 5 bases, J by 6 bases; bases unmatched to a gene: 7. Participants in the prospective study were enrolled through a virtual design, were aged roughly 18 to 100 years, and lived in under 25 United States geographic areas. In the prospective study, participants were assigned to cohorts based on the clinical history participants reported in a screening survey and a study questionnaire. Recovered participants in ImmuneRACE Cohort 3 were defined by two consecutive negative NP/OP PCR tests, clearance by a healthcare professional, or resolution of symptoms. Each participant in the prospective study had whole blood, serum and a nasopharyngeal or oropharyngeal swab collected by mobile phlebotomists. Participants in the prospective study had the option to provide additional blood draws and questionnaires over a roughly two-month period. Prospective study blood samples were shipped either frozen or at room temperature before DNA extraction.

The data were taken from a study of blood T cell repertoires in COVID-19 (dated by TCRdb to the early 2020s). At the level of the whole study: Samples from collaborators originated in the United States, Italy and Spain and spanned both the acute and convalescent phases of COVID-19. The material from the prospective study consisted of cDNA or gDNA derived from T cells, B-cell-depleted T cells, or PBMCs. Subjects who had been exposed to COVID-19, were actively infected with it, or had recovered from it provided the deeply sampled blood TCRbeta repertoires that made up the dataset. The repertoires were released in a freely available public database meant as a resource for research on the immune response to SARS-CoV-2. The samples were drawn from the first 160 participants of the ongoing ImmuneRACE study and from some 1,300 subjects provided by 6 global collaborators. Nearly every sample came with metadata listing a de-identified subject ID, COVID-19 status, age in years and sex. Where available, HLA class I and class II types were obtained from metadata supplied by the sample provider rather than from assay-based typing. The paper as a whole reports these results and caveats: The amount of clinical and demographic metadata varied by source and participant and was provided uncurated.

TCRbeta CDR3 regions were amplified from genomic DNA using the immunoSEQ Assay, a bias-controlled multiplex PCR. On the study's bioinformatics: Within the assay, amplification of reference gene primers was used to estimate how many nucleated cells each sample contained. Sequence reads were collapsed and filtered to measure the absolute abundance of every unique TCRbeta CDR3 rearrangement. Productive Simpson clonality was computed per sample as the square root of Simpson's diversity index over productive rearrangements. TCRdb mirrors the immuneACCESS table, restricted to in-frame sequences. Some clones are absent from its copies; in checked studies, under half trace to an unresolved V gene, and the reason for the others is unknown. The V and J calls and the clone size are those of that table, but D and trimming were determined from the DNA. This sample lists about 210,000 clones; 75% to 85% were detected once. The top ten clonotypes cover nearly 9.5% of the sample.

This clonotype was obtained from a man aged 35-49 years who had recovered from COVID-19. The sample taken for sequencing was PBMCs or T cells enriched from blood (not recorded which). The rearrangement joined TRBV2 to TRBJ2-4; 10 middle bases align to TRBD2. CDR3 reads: CASSTSGIVGNIQYF. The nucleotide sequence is TGTGCCAGCAGTACTAGCGGGATCGTAGGAAACATTCAGTACTTC.